The source of this TCR beta chain is a study of cytomegalovirus exposure and HLA in healthy donors listed by TCRdb under 2017. For context, the study as a whole: In an earlier analysis of approximately 640 of the donors, 250 to 350 Gb of sequence data and approximately 100 million unique TCR beta sequences from roughly 200 million T cells were reported. The aim of the study was to test whether cataloging public T cell receptors could identify signatures of past pathogen exposure. The number of typed donors differed by locus: about 629-630 for A, B, C, DRB1 and DQB1; 522 for DQA1; approximately 600 for DPA1; and some 470 for DPB1. Across approximately 400 genotyped donors of the cohort, an average of approximately 200,000 unique TCR beta nucleotide sequences per donor were sequenced, and roughly 18% of those sequences were non-productive. The genetic ancestry cluster associated with self-reported Caucasian donors included about 81% of the 350 to 500 genotyped donors. An early release that covered several hundred HLA-typed donors contained approximately 300 gigabases of sequencing data and around 85 million unique TCR sequences. Rather than using new phenotypic data, the later analysis identified candidate immune exposures from TCR beta sequences and from how often those sequences occurred across donors. In a later genetic analysis, genome-wide SNP genotypes for about three fifths of the 666 donors were used, and that subset was treated as a discovery cohort. The study profiled the T cell repertoires of around 700 subjects by immunosequencing and related them to cytomegalovirus serostatus. Donor age, sex, ethnicity and CMV serostatus were collected together with the repertoire data. A later analysis re-examined previously published TCR beta repertoires from just over 650 donors and added high-resolution HLA genotyping to investigate patterns of TCR occurrence. The study combined high-throughput TCR immunosequencing, statistical association of individual TCRs with disease status, and machine learning to predict cytomegalovirus infection status. Every repertoire in the discovery cohort had been generated on one and the same sequencing platform. In addition to the first cohort of about 650 subjects, a separate validation cohort of 120 different subjects was used. HLA typing included class I and class II loci at four-digit resolution. An earlier analysis of 587 of the donors used high-throughput TCR beta sequencing to judge whether each TCR beta V gene segment behaved as functional or pseudogenic. A few DR-DQ haplotypes were handled as single units for association and clustering because linkage in the cohort was strong. Here is what the overall study found, with its caveats: The classifier was reported to diagnose cytomegalovirus status with high specificity and sensitivity in both the original and validation cohorts. At a false discovery rate of 0.05, a later analysis linked under 20,000 TCR beta sequences to specific HLA alleles. Because some donors lacked HLA typing at each locus, the association tests relied only on the typed subset. In a later genetic analysis, fewer N-insertions in productive TCRs were reported among donors in an Asian-associated ancestry cluster than the roughly 700-donor mean. A further reported finding was that TCR beta sequences accurately predicted the HLA-A and HLA-B alleles for most subjects in the first cohort. An association between a missense DCLRE1C variant and V-gene and J-gene trimming of TCR beta chains was found in a later genetic analysis and replicated in an independent cohort. Because the 87-base-pair reads could not distinguish some IMGT-functional V segments, including TRBV6-2 and TRBV6-3, those segments were excluded. A later analysis reported that several top co-occurrence clusters appeared linked to parvovirus B19, influenza, CMV and Epstein-Barr virus. Roughly uniform sequencing depth across donors was assumed in presence/absence analyses, although this assumption may not hold. The authors suggested that the approach could potentially be generalized to other disease states and immunological phenotypes. In an earlier analysis of 587 of the donors, most TCR beta V segments appeared in productive rearrangements about 87% or about 30% of the time, broadly matching IMGT annotations. The study gave a list of 150 to 200 TCR beta chains associated with cytomegalovirus. Three of the identified cytomegalovirus-associated TCR beta chains were confirmed in vitro to be specific for cytomegalovirus antigens. Assigning TCR associations to individual alleles was difficult when HLA alleles, especially DR and DQ, strongly co-occurred. Because counts were too low, roughly 17 rarely observed V segments, including chromosome 9 orphons, were left out of the earlier analysis of 587 of the donors. A later analysis found that HLA-associated TCR beta chains were more clonally expanded and had lower generation probabilities than equally common non-associated chains. Correlated functional status among segregating V segments might reflect linkage disequilibrium, but an unknown experimental factor could not be ruled out. According to a later analysis, TCR association rates differed among HLA loci, with DRB1 alleles showing the most associated TCRs and HLA-C alleles showing the fewest. Most TCR sequences were observed very rarely across donors, whereas some public TCRs were present in many individuals. The cohort was sequenced for TCR beta chains only, and without alpha or paired-chain data the features that could be detected were limited. The sequencing pipeline was judged likely to have produced a cluster of highly shared sequence variants as a technical artifact. CMV serostatus was the only immune exposure information available for the cohort. In a later analysis, most CMV-associated TCR beta chains were found to appear HLA-restricted, with HLA associations seemingly driven largely by CMV exposure.

The cohort was made up of 500 to 850 healthy bone marrow donors. Cohort members were all nominally healthy when sampled, although unrecorded immune exposures were likely present. The donor tested CMV seronegative, placing the donor among the 350 or so seronegative members of the cohort. A peripheral blood sample was collected from each donor, and TCR beta sequencing was performed on peripheral blood mononuclear cells. Genomic DNA extraction from the blood cell samples was performed with the Qiagen DNeasy Blood Extraction Kit. In regard to this clone: Its antigen is still unknown.

The library was produced with the immunoSEQ multiplex PCR assay. For the multiplex PCR, a mixture combining 60 forward primers for TCR Vbeta segments and 13 reverse primers for TCR Jbeta segments was used. The CDR3 region of rearranged TCR beta genes was amplified from genomic DNA by a multiplex PCR assay. Amplified TCR beta libraries were sequenced as 87-base-pair reads on the Illumina HiSeq System. Processing in the source paper ran as follows. Across the 666 repertoires, a later analysis counted roughly 84 million unique TCR beta chains, 9 million to 14 million of which were shared by at least two donors. A nearest-neighbor algorithm error-corrected the raw reads and collapsed the reads into unique sequences, merging closely related sequences to remove PCR and sequencing errors. To assign V, D and J gene segments, CDR3 sequences were aligned to IMGT reference sequences. For a sequence to be retained, at least a six-nucleotide match to both a V gene segment and a J gene segment was required. Rearrangements were called productive when the CDR3 lacked stop codons and stayed in frame with V and J; all others were non-productive. Following IMGT convention, CDR3 was defined as the stretch from the second conserved V-encoded cysteine to the conserved J-encoded phenylalanine. The earlier analysis of some 540 of the donors excluded any sequence lacking an unambiguous match to a single V gene segment. In an earlier analysis of approximately 590 of the donors, a V segment was called functional when productive rearrangements were above 56.7%, and segregating when the standard deviation between donors exceeded 5%. A statistical classification framework was built for diagnosing cytomegalovirus status from the catalog of TCR beta chain sequences. In a later analysis, V and J genes were assigned by comparing TCR nucleotide sequences against IMGT/GENE-DB human TR gene sequences. In a later analysis, CDR3 sequences and most-parsimonious VDJ recombination scenarios were assigned using the TCRdist pipeline. In a later analysis, every TCR beta chain was defined by the combination of its CDR3 amino acid sequence and its V-gene family, and reads without a unique V-gene family were dropped. As a way to deal with suspected cross-contamination and a sequencing artifact, a later analysis dropped under 600 nucleotide sequences that were highly shared and had low generation probability. In a later analysis, a clonal expansion index was calculated for each public chain from normalized within-repertoire ranks of inferred template counts. In a later analysis, generation probabilities were computed using a VDJ recombination model fitted to out-of-frame rearrangements, and the results were checked against IGoR. A later analysis scored TCR-TCR, TCR-HLA and TCR-CMV co-occurrence with hypergeometric tests, applying a repertoire-size bias correction to TCR pairs. To estimate false discovery rates, a later analysis permuted the HLA or CMV assignments 20 times. In a later analysis, co-occurring TCRs were grouped using DBSCAN, and TCRdist sequence similarity was added for clustering within HLA-allele-positive subsets. For co-occurrence clustering, repertoires with fewer than 30,000 or more than 120,000 public chains were excluded, along with about five repertoires with anomalous nucleotide sharing. TCRdb's version of the immuneACCESS table is confined to in-frame rearrangements and falls short of the full clone set. An unresolved V gene accounts for under half of the shortfall where checked; the remainder is of unknown origin. That table supplies the V and J calls and clone size; D and trimming were determined from the DNA. The sample table holds 75,000 to 95,000 clones. The ten largest clones capture 1.3% to 1.5% of the sample.

The trim is 5 bases for V and 1 base for J, with a gap of 13 bases between the germline ends. The germline V gene gives CDR1 as MDHEN and CDR2 as SYDVKM. The CDR3, cysteine through phenylalanine, is 15 amino acids long. Only the CDR3 portion is preserved as DNA: 45 bases, with reading frame beginning at the first base. This sequence uses TRBV28 and TRBJ2-3; the D gene is perhaps TRBD2, from 6 matching bases. The receptor's source is a woman aged 60-70 years in good health and CMV-seronegative. The sample was PBMCs. The DNA reads as follows: TGTGCCAGCAGTCGGAGGGCCGCGGGCACAGATACGCAGTATTTT. This is translated as CASSRRAAGTDTQYF.